The sequence of this TCR beta chain was determined in a study of control samples from healthy donors and cancer patients. Profiled with immunoSEQ multiplex PCR; TCRdb holds only in-frame clones, not every one. The sample includes tens of thousands of clones, approximately 95% of them seen just once. V was trimmed by 3 bases and J by 3 bases, leaving 13 bases between them. The CDR3 totals 15 residues. CDR1 is SNHLY and CDR2 is FYNNEI in the germline V gene. The V call is TRBV2, the J call TRBJ2-3; D possibly uses TRBD1 or TRBD2 (5 bases each). Sequencing input: blood. This TCR came from a woman in her thirties in good health. The CDR3 region has the DNA TGTGCCAGCAGTGAGGGGACCGCTAATACAGATACGCAGTATTTT. Translation: CASSEGTANTDTQYF. The whole variable domain, remainder taken from reference TRBV2 and TRBJ2-3, is EPEVTQTPSHQVTQMGQEVILRCVPISNHLYFYWYRQILGQKVEFLVSFYNNEISEKSEIFDDQFSVERPDGSNFTLKIRSTKLEDSAMYFCASSEGTANTDTQYFGPGTRLTVL.